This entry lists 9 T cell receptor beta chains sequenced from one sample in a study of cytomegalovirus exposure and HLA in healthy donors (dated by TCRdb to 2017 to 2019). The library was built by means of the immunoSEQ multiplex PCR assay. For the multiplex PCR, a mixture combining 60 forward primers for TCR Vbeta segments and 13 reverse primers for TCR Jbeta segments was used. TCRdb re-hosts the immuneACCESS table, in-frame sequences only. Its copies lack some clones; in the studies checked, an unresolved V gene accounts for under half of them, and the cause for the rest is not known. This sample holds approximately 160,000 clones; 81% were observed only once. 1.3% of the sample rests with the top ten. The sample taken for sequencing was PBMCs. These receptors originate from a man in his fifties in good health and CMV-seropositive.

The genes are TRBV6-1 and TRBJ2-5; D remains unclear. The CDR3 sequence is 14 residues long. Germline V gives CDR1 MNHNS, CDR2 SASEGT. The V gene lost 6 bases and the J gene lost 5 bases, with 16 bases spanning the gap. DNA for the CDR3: TGTGCCAGCAGGAGACGGAGCAGCTCGGAGACCCAGTACTTC. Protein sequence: CASRRRSSSETQYF.

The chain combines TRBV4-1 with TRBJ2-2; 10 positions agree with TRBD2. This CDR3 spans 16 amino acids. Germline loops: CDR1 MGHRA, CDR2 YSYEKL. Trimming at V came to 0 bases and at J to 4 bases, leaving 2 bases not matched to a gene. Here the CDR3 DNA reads TGCGCCAGCAGCCAAGAGACTAGCGGGCCCACCGGGGAGCTGTTTTTT. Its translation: CASSQETSGPTGELFF.

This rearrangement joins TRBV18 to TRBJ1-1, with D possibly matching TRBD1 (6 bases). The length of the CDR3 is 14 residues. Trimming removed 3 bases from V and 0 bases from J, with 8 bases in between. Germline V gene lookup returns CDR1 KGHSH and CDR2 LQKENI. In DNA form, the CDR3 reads TGTGCCAGCTCACCCGCAGGGGTGAACACTGAAGCTTTCTTT. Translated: CASSPAGVNTEAFF.

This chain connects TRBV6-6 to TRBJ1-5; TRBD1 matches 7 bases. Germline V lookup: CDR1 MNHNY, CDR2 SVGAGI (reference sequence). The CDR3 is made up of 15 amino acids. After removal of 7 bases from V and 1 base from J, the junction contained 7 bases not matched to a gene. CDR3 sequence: CASTFRQGSNQPQHF. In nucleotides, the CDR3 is TGTGCCAGCACCTTTAGACAGGGAAGCAATCAGCCCCAGCATTTT.

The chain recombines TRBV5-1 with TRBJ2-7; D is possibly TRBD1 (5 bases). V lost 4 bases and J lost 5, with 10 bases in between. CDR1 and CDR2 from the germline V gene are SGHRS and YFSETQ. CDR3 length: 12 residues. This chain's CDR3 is CASSPQGDEQYF. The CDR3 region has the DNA TGCGCCAGCAGCCCCCAAGGGGACGAGCAGTACTTC.

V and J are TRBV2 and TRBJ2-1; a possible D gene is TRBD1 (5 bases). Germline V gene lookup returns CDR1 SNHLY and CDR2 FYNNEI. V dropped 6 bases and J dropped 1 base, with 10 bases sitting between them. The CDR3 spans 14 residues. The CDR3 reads CASRTERSYNEQFF. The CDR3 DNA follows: TGTGCCAGCAGGACAGAACGGTCCTACAATGAGCAGTTCTTC.

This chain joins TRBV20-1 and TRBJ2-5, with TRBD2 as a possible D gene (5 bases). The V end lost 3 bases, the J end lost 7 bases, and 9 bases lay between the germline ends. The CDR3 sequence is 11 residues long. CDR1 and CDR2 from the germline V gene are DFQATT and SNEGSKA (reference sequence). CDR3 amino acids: CSASAGVTQYF. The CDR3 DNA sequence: TGCAGTGCTAGTGCGGGTGTGACCCAGTACTTC.

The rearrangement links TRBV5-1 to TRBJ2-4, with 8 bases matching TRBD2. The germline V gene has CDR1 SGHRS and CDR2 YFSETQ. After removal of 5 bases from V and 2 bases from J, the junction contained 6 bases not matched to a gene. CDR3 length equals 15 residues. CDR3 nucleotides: TGCGCCAGCAGACTCACTAGCGGAACCAAAAACATTCAGTACTTC. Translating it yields CASRLTSGTKNIQYF.

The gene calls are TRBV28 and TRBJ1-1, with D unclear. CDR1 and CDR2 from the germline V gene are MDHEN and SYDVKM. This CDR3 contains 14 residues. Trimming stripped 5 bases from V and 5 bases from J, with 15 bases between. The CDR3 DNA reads TGTGCCAGCAGTCCTAGTAGGAGAGTGACTGAAGCTTTCTTT. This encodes CASSPSRRVTEAFF. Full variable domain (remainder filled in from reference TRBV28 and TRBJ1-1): DVKVTQSSRYLVKRTGEKVFLECVQDMDHENMFWYRQDPGLGLRLIYFSYDVKMKEKGDIPEGYSVSREKKERFSLILESASTNQTSMYLCASSPSRRVTEAFFGQGTRLTVV.